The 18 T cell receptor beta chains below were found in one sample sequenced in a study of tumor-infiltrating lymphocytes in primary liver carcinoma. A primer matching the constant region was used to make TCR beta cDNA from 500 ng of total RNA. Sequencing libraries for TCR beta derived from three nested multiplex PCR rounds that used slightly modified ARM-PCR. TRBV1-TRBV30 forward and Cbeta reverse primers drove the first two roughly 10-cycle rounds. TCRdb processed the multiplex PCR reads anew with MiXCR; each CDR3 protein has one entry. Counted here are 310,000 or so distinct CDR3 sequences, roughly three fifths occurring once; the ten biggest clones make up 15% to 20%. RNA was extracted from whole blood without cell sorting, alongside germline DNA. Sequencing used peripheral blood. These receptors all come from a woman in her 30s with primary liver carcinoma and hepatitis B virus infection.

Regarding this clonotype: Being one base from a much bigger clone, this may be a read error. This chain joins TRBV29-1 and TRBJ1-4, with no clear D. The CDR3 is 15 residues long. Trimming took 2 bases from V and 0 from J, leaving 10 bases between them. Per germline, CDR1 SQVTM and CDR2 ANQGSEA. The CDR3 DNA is TGCAGCGTTGAATTCCACGGGGCAACTAATGAAAAACTGTTTTTT. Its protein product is CSVEFHGATNEKLFF.

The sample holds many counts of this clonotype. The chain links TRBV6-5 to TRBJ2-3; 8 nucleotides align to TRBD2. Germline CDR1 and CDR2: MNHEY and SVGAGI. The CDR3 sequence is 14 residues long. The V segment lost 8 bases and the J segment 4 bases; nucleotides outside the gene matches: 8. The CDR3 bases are TGTGCCAGCGGTCCACAGCGGGAGTCAGATACGCAGTATTTT. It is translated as CASGPQRESDTQYF.

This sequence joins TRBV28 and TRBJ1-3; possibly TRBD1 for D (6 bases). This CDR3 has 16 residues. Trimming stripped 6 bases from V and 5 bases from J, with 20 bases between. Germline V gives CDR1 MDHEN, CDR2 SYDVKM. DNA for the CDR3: TGTGCCAGCAGCTTACAATCGGCGGGACATAGAAACACCATATATTTT. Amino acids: CASSLQSAGHRNTIYF.

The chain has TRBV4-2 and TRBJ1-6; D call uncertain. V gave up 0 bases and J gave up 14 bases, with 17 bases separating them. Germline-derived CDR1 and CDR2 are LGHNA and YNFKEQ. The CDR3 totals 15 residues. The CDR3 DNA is TGTGCCAGCAGCCAAGAGGGTGCCGGACGGTCATCCCTCCACTTT. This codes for CASSQEGAGRSSLHF.

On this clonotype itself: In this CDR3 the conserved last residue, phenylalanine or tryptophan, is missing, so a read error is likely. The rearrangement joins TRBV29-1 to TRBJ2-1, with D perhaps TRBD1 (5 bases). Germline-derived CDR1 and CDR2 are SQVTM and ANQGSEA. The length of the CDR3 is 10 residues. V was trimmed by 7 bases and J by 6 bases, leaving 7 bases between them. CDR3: CSAGSNEQFI. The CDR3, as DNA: TGCAGCGCAGGGTCCAATGAGCAGTTCATC.

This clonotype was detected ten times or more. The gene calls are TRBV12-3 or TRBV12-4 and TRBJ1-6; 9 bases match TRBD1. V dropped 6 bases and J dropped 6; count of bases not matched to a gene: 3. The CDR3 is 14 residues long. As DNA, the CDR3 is TGTGCCAGCAGCTTACAGGGGGCTAATTCACCCCTCCACTTT. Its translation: CASSLQGANSPLHF.

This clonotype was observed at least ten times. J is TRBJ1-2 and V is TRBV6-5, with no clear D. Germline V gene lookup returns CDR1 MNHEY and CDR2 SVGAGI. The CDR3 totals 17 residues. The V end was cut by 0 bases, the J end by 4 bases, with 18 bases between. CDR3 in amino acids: CASSYSIGEGRSYGYTF. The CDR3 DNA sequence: TGTGCCAGCAGTTACTCGATCGGGGAAGGAAGGAGCTATGGCTACACCTTC.

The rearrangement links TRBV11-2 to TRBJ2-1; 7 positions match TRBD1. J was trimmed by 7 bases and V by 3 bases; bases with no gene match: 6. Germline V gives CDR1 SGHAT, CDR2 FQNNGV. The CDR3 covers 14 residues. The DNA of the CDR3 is TGTGCCAGCAGCTTGGACAGGTATCTAAATGAGCAGTTCTTC. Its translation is CASSLDRYLNEQFF. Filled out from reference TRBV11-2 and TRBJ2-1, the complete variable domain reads EAGVAQSPRYKIIEKRQSVAFWCNPISGHATLYWYQQILGQGPKLLIQFQNNGVVDDSQLPKDRFSAERLKGVDSTLKIQPAKLEDSAVYLCASSLDRYLNEQFFGPGTRLTVL.

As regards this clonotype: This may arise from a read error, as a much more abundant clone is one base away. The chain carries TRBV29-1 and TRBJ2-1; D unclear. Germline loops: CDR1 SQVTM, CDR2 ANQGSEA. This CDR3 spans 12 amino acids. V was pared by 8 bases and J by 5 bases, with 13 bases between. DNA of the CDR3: TGCAGCCTTGTCCGTGTGGACAATGAGCAGTTCTTC. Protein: CSLVRVDNEQFF.

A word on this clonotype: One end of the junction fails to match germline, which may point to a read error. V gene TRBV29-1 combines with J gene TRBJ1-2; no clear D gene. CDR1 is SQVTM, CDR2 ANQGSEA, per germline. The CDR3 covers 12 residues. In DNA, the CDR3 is TGTAGCGTTATCCATTGGGGTGGCGGCTTCACCTTC. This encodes CSVIHWGGGFTF.

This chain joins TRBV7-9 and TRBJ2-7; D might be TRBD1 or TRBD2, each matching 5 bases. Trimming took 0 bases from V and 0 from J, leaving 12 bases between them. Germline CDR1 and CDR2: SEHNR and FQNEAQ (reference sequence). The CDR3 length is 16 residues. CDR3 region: CASSLAGGVPSYEQYF. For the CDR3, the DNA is TGTGCCAGCAGCTTAGCTGGGGGAGTTCCCTCCTACGAGCAGTACTTC.

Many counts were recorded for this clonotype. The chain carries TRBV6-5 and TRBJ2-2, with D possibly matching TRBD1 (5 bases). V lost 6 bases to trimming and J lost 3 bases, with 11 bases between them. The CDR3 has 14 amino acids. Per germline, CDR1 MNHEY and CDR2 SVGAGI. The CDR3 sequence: CASRGVSDTGELFF. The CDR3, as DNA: TGTGCCAGCAGAGGGGTTTCGGACACCGGGGAGCTGTTTTTT.

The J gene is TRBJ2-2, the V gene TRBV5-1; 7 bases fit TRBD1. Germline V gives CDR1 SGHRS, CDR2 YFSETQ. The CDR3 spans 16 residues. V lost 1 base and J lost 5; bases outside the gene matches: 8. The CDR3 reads CASSLPDRVWTGELFF. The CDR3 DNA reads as TGCGCCAGCAGCTTGCCCGACAGGGTATGGACCGGGGAGCTGTTTTTT.

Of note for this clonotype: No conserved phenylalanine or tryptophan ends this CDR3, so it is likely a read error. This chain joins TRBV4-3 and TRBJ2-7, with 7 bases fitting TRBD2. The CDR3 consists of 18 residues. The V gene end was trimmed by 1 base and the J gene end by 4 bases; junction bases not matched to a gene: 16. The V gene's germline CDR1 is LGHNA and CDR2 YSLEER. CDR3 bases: TGCGCCAGCAGCCAAGCTGCGACGGGGGGTCACATTAGGTACGAGCAGTACATC. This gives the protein CASSQAATGGHIRYEQYI.

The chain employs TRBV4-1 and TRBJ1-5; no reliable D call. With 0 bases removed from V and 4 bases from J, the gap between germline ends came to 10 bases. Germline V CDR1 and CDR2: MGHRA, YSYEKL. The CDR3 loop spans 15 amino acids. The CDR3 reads CASSQDGGSNQPQHF. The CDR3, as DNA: TGCGCCAGCAGCCAAGATGGAGGCAGTAATCAGCCCCAGCATTTT.

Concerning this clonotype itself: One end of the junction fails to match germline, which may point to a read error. CDR3 nucleotide sequence: TGTGCCAGCAGCTTATACAATCTGGGTAGGACTTCTAGGGGGAATGGGCAGTTCTTC. As protein: CASSLYNLGRTSRGNGQFF. This sequence joins TRBV11-3 and TRBJ2-1; maybe TRBD1 (6 bases). This CDR3 is 19 amino acids long. The germline CDR1 and CDR2 sequences are SGHNT and YENEEA.

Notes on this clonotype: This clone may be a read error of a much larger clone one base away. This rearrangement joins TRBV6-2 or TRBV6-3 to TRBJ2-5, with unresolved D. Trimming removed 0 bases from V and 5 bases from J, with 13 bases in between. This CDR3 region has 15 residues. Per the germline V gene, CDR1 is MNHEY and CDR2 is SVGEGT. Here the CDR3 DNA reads TGTGCCAGCAGTTACTCTTCCTCGGTGAGGGAGACCCAGTACTTC. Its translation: CASSYSSSVRETQYF.

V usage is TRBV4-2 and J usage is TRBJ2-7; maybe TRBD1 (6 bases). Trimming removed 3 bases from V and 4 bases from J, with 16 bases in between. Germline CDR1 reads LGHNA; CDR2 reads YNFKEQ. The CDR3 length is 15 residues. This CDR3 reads CASSQTRDIGYEQYF. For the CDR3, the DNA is TGTGCCAGCAGCCAGACCCGGGACATTGGTTACGAGCAGTACTTC.